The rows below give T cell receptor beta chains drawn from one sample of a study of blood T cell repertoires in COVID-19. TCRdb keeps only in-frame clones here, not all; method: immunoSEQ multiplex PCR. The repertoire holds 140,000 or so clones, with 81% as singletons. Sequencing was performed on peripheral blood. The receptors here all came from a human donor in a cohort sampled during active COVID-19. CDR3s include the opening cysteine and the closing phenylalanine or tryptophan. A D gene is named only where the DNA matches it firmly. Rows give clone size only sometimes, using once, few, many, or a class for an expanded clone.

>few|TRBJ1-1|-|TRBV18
TGTGCCAGCTCAATCCTGGACAGTCTGAACACTGAAGCTTTCTTT
CASSILDSLNTEAFF
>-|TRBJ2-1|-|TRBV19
TGTGCCAGTAGTATCCCACAGTCAGTAATGGGCAATGAGCAGTTCTTC
CASSIPQSVMGNEQFF
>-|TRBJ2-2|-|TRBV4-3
TGCGCCAGCAGCCAACAAGCGCAGGGTGGCGGGGAGCTGTTTTTT
CASSQQAQGGGELFF
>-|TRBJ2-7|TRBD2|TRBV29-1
TGCAGCGTTGGGGCCCCACTAGCGGGAGCAGGTTACGAGCAGTACTTC
CSVGAPLAGAGYEQYF
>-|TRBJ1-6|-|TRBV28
TGTGCCAGCAGTTTACAGGGTTGGTCCCTCCACTTT
CASSLQGWSLHF
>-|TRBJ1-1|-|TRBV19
TGTGCCAGTAGTATTTTTGGTCAGGGTGAGAACACTGAAGCTTTCTTT
CASSIFGQGENTEAFF
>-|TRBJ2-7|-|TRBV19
TGTGCCAGTAACGAGAGGGGGAATGCTGCCTACGAGCAGTACTTC
CASNERGNAAYEQYF
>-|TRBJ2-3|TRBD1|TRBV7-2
TGTGCCAGCAGCTTAGCCGCCGGGACAGGGGCAGATACGCAGTATTTT
CASSLAAGTGADTQYF
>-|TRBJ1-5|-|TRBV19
TGTGCCAGTAGTATAGTCCTAGGGGGAAGCAATCAGCCCCAGCATTTT
CASSIVLGGSNQPQHF
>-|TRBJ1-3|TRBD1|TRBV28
TGTGCCAGCAGAGGGACAGATCGCTCTGGAAACACCATATATTTT
CASRGTDRSGNTIYF
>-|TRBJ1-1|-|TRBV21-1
TGTGCCAGCAGCGTCCGGGACAGTGAAGCTTTCTTT
CASSVRDSEAFF
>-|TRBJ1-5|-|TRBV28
TGTGCCAGCAGTATAACTTGGGCCAGGAAGATAGGTCAGCCCCAGCATTTT
CASSITWARKIGQPQHF